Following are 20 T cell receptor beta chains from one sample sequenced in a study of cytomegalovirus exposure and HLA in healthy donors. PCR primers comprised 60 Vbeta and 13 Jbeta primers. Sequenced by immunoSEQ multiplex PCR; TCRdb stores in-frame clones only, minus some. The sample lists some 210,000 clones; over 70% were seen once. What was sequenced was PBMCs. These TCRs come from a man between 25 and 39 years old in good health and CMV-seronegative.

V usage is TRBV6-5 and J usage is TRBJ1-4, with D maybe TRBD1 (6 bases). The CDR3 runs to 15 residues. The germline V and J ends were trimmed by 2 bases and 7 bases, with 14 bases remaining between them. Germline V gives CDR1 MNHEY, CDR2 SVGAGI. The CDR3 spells CASSYDRGGGEKLFF. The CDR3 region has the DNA TGTGCCAGCAGTTACGATAGGGGAGGGGGTGAAAAACTGTTTTTT.

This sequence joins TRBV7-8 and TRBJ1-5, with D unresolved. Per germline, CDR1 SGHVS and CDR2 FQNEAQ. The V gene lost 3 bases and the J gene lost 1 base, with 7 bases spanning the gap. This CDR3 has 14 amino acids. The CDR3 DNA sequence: TGTGCCAGCAGCTTTAGCGGAAGCAATCAGCCCCAGCATTTT. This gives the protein CASSFSGSNQPQHF.

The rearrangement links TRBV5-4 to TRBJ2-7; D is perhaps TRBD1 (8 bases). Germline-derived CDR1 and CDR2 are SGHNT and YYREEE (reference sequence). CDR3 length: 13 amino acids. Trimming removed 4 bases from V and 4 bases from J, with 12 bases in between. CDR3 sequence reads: CASSLQGGYEQYF. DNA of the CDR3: TGTGCCAGCAGCCTACAGGGGGGGTACGAGCAGTACTTC.

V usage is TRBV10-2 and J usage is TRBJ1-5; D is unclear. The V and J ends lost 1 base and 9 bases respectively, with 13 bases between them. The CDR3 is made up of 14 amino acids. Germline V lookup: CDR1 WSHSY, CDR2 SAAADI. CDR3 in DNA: TGCGCCAGCAGTGAGTTGCGGGCCCCAGGGCCCCAGCATTTT. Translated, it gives CASSELRAPGPQHF.

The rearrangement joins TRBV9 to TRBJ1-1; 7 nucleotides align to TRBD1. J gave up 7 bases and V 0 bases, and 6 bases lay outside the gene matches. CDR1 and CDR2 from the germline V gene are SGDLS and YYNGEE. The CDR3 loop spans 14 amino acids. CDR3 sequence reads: CASSVARNRGEAFF. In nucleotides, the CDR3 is TGTGCCAGCAGCGTAGCTCGAAACAGGGGTGAAGCTTTCTTT.

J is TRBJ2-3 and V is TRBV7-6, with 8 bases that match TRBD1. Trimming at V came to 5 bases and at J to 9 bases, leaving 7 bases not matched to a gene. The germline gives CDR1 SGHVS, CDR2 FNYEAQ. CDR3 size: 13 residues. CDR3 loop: CASSLTGAGTQYF. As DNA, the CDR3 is TGTGCCAGCAGCCTGACAGGGGCAGGGACGCAGTATTTT.

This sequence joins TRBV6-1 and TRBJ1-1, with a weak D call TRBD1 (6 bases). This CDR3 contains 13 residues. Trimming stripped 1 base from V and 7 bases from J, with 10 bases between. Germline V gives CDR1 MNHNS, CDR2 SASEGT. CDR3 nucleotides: TGTGCCAGCAGTGAAGGGGGGCGAGGTGAAGCTTTCTTT. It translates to CASSEGGRGEAFF.

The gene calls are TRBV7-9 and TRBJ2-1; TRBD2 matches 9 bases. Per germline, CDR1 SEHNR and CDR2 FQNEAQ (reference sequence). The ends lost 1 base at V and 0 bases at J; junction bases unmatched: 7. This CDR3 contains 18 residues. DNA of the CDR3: TGTGCCAGCAGCTTAGGTAGGACTAGCGCAAGCTCCTACAATGAGCAGTTCTTC. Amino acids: CASSLGRTSASSYNEQFF.

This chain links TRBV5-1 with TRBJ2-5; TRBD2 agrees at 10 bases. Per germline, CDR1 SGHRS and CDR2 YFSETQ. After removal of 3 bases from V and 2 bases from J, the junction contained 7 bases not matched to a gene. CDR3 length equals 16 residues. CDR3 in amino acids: CASSSEAGGAQETQYF. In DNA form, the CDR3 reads TGCGCCAGCAGCTCTGAAGCGGGGGGGGCACAAGAGACCCAGTACTTC.

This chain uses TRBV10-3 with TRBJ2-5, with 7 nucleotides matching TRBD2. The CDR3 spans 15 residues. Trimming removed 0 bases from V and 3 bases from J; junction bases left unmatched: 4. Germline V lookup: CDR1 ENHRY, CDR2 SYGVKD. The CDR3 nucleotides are TGTGCCATCAGTGAGTCAAGGACTAGTAAAGAGACCCAGTACTTC. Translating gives CAISESRTSKETQYF.

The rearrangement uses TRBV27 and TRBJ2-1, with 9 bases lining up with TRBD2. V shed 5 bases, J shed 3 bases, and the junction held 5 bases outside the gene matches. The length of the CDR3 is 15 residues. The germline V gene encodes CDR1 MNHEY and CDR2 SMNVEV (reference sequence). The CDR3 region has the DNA TGTGCCAGCAGTGAGCGGGGGGCCCACTACAATGAGCAGTTCTTC. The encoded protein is CASSERGAHYNEQFF.

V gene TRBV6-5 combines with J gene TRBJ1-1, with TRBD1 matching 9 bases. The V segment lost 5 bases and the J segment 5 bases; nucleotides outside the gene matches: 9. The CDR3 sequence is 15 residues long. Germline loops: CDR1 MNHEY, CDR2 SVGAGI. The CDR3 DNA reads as TGTGCCAGCAGTCGAGCAACAGGGGGCTATACTGAAGCTTTCTTT. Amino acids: CASSRATGGYTEAFF.

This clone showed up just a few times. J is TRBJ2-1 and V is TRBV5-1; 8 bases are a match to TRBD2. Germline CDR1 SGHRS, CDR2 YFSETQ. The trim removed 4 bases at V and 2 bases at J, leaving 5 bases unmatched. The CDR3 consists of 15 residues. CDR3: CASSRDGGAYNEQFF. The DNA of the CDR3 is TGCGCCAGCAGCCGGGACGGGGGGGCCTACAATGAGCAGTTCTTC.

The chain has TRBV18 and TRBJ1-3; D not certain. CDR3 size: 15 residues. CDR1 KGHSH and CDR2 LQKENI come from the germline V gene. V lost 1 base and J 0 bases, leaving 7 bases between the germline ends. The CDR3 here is CASSPRQFSGNTIYF. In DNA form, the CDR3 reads TGTGCCAGCTCACCACGGCAGTTCTCTGGAAACACCATATATTTT.

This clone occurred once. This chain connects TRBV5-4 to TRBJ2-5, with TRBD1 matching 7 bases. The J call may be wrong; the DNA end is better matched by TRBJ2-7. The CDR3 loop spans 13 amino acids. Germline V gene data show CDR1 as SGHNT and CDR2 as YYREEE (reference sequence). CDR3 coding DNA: TGTGCCAGCAGTTTCGGACAGGCCTCCGAGCAGTACTTC. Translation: CASSFGQASEQYF.

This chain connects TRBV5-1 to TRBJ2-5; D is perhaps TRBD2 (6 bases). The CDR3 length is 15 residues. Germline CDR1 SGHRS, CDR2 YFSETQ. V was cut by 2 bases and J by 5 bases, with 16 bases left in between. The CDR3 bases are TGCGCCAGCAGCTTATTTGGACCCGGAGGGGAGACCCAGTACTTC. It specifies CASSLFGPGGETQYF.

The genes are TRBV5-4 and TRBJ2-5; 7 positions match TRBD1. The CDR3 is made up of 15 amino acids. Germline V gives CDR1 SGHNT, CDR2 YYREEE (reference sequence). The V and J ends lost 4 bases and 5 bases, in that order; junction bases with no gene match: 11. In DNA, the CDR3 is TGTGCCAGCAGCCTCGGACAGGTCCTAGAGGAGACCCAGTACTTC. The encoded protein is CASSLGQVLEETQYF.

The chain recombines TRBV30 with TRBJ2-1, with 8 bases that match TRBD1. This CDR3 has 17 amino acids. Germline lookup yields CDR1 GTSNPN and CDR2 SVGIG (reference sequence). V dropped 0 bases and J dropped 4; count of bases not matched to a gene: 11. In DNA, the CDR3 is TGTGCCTGGAGTGTTGCGGGGACGGGACAGGAGTACAATGAGCAGTTCTTC. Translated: CAWSVAGTGQEYNEQFF.

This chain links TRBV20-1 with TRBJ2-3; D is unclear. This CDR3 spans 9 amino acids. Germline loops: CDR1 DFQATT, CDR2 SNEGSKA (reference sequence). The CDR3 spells CLPGDTQYF. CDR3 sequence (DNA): TGCCTCCCCGGGGATACGCAGTATTTT.

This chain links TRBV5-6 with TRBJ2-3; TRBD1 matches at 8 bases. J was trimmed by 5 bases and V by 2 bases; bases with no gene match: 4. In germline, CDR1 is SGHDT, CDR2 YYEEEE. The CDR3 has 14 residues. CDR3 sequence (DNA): TGTGCCAGCAGCTTCAGGGGGCGCCGAGATACGCAGTATTTT. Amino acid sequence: CASSFRGRRDTQYF.